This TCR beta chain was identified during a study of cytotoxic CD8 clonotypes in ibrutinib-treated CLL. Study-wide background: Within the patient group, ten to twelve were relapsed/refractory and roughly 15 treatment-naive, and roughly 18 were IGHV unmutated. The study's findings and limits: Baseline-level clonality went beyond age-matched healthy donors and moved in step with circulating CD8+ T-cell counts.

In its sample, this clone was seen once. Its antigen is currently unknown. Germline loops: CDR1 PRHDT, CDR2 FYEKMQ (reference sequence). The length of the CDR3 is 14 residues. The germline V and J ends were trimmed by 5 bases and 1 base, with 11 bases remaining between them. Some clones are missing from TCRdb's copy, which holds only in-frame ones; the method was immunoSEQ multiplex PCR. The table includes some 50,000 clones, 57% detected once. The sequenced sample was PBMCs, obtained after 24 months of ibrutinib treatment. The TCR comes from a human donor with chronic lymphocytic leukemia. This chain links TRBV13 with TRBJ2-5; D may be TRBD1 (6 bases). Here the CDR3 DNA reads TGTGCCAGCAGCCCGAGGGGGTCCCAAGAGACCCAGTACTTC. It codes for CASSPRGSQETQYF.